The clone carrying this T cell receptor (beta chain) was counted only a few times. At one of its ends the junction is not consistent with the germline gene, which may arise from a read error. Germline lookup yields CDR1 MDHEN and CDR2 SYDVKM. The CDR3 spans 15 residues. A modified ARM-PCR protocol with three rounds of nested PCR amplified TCRbeta. TCRdb analysed the multiplex PCR reads with MiXCR anew, one entry per CDR3 protein. The table shows some 99,000 distinct CDR3 sequences, with roughly 80% occurring only once. This sample's RNA came from whole unsorted tissue. Between August and November 2014, newly diagnosed, chemotherapy-naive lung cancer patients underwent thoracic surgery in China. This sample is part of a study of tumor and adjacent non-tumor tissue in lung cancer.

The TCR originated in an older woman with non-small cell lung cancer. Source material: lung tumor tissue. The chain carries TRBV28 and TRBJ2-2; maybe TRBD2 (5 bases). CDR3 coding DNA: TGTGCCAGCAGCTCACCCAGGCCCCGAGTCGGGGAGCTGTTCTTT. Residues: CASSSPRPRVGELFF. Using reference TRBV28 and TRBJ2-2 for the parts outside the CDR3, the full variable domain is DVKVTQSSRYLVKRTGEKVFLECVQDMDHENMFWYRQDPGLGLRLIYFSYDVKMKEKGDIPEGYSVSREKKERFSLILESASTNQTSMYLCASSSPRPRVGELFFGEGSRLTVL.